This TCR beta chain appears in the sequencing data of a study of early T cells in non-severe SARS-CoV-2 infection. At the level of the study: The chains were unpaired, and the sequenced material was bulk RNA from unsorted whole blood.

This clonotype was counted ten times or more. Its antigen is still unknown. Whole-study findings and limits: Database matching using VDJdb favored anti-spike CD8 responses, with private and CD4 specificities left missing.

Researchers tagged individual cDNA molecules with unique molecular identifiers. In TCRdb, the 5' RACE reads were re-called with MiXCR into one record per CDR3 protein. The sample shows some 40,000 distinct CDR3 sequences, 12% of them seen only once. With 3 bases clipped from V and 2 bases from J, the junction kept 20 bases outside the gene matches. The CDR3 has 20 residues. CDR1 is SGDLS, CDR2 YYNGEE, per germline. This receptor was obtained from an adult who was a healthcare worker with PCR-confirmed SARS-CoV-2 infection or an uninfected control (not recorded which). The sequencing input was whole blood. V is TRBV9 and J is TRBJ2-3; TRBD2 aligns across 8 bases. DNA of the CDR3: TGTGCCAGCAGCGCCCGGGAACCCACAGCGAAACTAGCGGACACAGATACGCAGTATTTT. It specifies CASSAREPTAKLADTDTQYF.